These 29 T cell receptor beta chains were all obtained from the same sample, sequenced in a study of blood T cell repertoires in COVID-19. The assay was immunoSEQ multiplex PCR, and TCRdb's table has in-frame clones only and misses some. Of about 150,000 clones in the sample, just under 85% are singletons; the top ten hold 7.5% to 10%. Sample: peripheral blood. The origin of the receptors is a woman older than 75 with COVID-19, enrolled during active disease.

This clone was seen ten or more times. This chain connects TRBV2 to TRBJ1-3; D not certain. V was trimmed by 6 bases and J by 0 bases, leaving 9 bases between them. Germline CDR1 is SNHLY and CDR2 is FYNNEI. The CDR3 totals 14 residues. The CDR3 sequence: CASRERRSGNTIYF. CDR3 DNA: TGTGCCAGCAGGGAACGTCGCTCTGGAAACACCATATATTTT.

The V call is TRBV28, the J call TRBJ2-7; D is ambiguous. The CDR3 contains 14 residues. Germline V gene sequence: CDR1 MDHEN, CDR2 SYDVKM. The germline V and J ends were trimmed by 2 bases and 4 bases, with 12 bases remaining between them. This CDR3 reads CASSLGHMSYEQYF. CDR3 in DNA: TGTGCCAGCAGTTTAGGCCACATGTCGTACGAGCAGTACTTC.

The chain has TRBV19 and TRBJ1-1, with TRBD1 as a possible D gene (5 bases). This CDR3 has 16 residues. In germline, CDR1 is LNHDA, CDR2 SQIVND (reference sequence). The V gene lost 3 bases and the J gene lost 4 bases, with 18 bases spanning the gap. CDR3 amino acids: CASSMISRGYRTEAFF. CDR3 bases: TGTGCCAGTAGTATGATCTCCCGGGGGTACCGCACTGAAGCTTTCTTT.

The gene calls are TRBV4-2 and TRBJ2-5; 7 bases fit TRBD2. Looked up from germline, CDR1 is LGHNA and CDR2 is YNFKEQ. This CDR3 region has 15 residues. V dropped 1 base and J dropped 4; count of bases not matched to a gene: 6. The CDR3 reads CASSQGGGRGETQYF. In DNA form, the CDR3 reads TGTGCCAGCAGCCAAGGGGGGGGGAGAGGAGAGACCCAGTACTTC.

The rearrangement joins TRBV19 to TRBJ1-4; D unresolved. The V end was cut by 6 bases, the J end by 4 bases, with 15 bases between. CDR3 length: 15 amino acids. Germline V gives CDR1 LNHDA, CDR2 SQIVND (reference sequence). This chain's CDR3 is CASRFQPAFNEKLFF. The CDR3 nucleotides are TGTGCCAGTAGGTTTCAGCCAGCGTTTAATGAAAAACTGTTTTTT.

The genes are TRBV4-1 and TRBJ1-1; no clear D gene. Germline-derived CDR1 and CDR2 are MGHRA and YSYEKL. The CDR3 sequence is 13 residues long. V was pared by 1 base and J by 6 bases, with 9 bases between. The CDR3 spells CASSQVGGPEAFF. Written as DNA, the CDR3 is TGCGCCAGCAGCCAAGTAGGAGGACCTGAAGCTTTCTTT.

The rearrangement joins TRBV18 to TRBJ2-1; possibly TRBD2 for D (6 bases). Germline-derived CDR1 and CDR2 are KGHSH and LQKENI. This CDR3 region has 17 residues. Between the trimmed V and J ends, which lost 4 bases and 0 bases, there was a span of 16 bases. CDR3 sequence reads: CASSRAEGLSSYNEQFF. The CDR3 coding sequence is TGTGCCAGCTCACGTGCGGAGGGCCTCTCCTCCTACAATGAGCAGTTCTTC.

This rearrangement joins TRBV6-5 to TRBJ1-1, with unresolved D. Trimming removed 7 bases at V and 8 bases at J, with 17 bases between. Germline lookup yields CDR1 MNHEY and CDR2 SVGAGI. This CDR3 contains 13 residues. This CDR3 is CASTKPSELEAFF. The DNA for the CDR3 is TGTGCCAGCACCAAGCCATCGGAGCTCGAAGCTTTCTTT.

A note on this clone: The sample holds other DNA sequences that translate to the same CDR3. The chain combines TRBV3-1 (or the pseudogene TRBV3-2) with TRBJ1-5; possibly TRBD1 for D (5 bases). The CDR3 consists of 14 residues. V lost 1 base to trimming and J lost 7 bases, with 11 bases between them. Germline-derived CDR1 and CDR2 are LGHDT and YNNKEL (reference sequence). CDR3: CASSQAGGGQPQHF. The DNA for the CDR3 is TGTGCCAGCAGCCAAGCGGGGGGTGGCCAGCCCCAGCATTTT.

The J gene is TRBJ1-1, the V gene TRBV6-4, with D uncertain. V gave up 3 bases and J gave up 1 base, with 3 bases separating them. From germline, CDR1 is MRHNA and CDR2 SNTAGT. This CDR3 contains 12 residues. In DNA, the CDR3 is TGTGCCAGCAGTGAGAGGAACACTGAAGCTTTCTTT. It specifies CASSERNTEAFF.

As for this clone: At one boundary the junction diverges from the germline segment, which might be a read error. The rearrangement links TRBV20-1 to TRBJ2-7; the match to TRBD2 covers 11 bases. This CDR3 contains 11 residues. The germline V gene has CDR1 DFQATT and CDR2 SNEGSKA (reference sequence). The CDR3 nucleotides are TGCAGTGCCAGTAGCGGGAGGGCCTCCGGATTC. Translating gives CSASSGRASGF.

The V call is TRBV4-1, the J call TRBJ2-7; 8 bases are shared with TRBD2. This CDR3 spans 15 amino acids. V gave up 0 bases and J gave up 2 bases; unmatched junction bases: 3. Germline values: CDR1 MGHRA, CDR2 YSYEKL. CDR3 coding DNA: TGCGCCAGCAGCCAAGAAGGGCGGGAGGCCTACGAGCAGTACTTC. Amino acids: CASSQEGREAYEQYF.

V usage is TRBV27 and J usage is TRBJ1-2, with D unclear. Germline loops: CDR1 MNHEY, CDR2 SMNVEV (reference sequence). CDR3 length equals 13 residues. Trimming left V 8 bases short and J 6 bases short, with 16 bases between. CDR3 amino acids: CASQPAAGNGYTF. The CDR3 DNA reads TGTGCCAGCCAGCCGGCCGCGGGGAATGGCTACACCTTC.

The CDR3 reads CASSIPGGNTEAFF. CDR3 sequence (DNA): TGTGCCAGCAGCATCCCAGGAGGGAACACTGAAGCTTTCTTT. This chain uses TRBV6-5 with TRBJ1-1; D remains unclear. Germline loops: CDR1 MNHEY, CDR2 SVGAGI. The ends were cut back, 6 bases at V and 1 base at J, with 12 bases in the middle. The CDR3 covers 14 residues.

The chain recombines TRBV2 with TRBJ1-5; TRBD1 is a possible D gene (5 bases). The ends were cut back, 3 bases at V and 7 bases at J, with 16 bases in the middle. This CDR3 is 15 amino acids long. Germline V gives CDR1 SNHLY, CDR2 FYNNEI. CDR3 amino acids: CASSENKGAGQPQHF. The CDR3 DNA follows: TGTGCCAGCAGTGAGAATAAAGGGGCCGGACAGCCCCAGCATTTT.

V gene TRBV9 combines with J gene TRBJ1-3; TRBD1 is a possible D gene (6 bases). V lost 4 bases, J lost 0 bases, and 17 bases lay in between. The CDR3 totals 17 residues. Looked up from germline, CDR1 is SGDLS and CDR2 is YYNGEE. The CDR3 nucleotides are TGTGCCAGCAGCCCCGACGGGGGGCCCATCTCTGGAAACACCATATATTTT. Translating it yields CASSPDGGPISGNTIYF. The full variable domain, completed using reference TRBV9 and TRBJ1-3, is DSGVTQTPKHLITATGQRVTLRCSPRSGDLSVYWYQQSLDQGLQFLIQYYNGEERAKGNILERFSAQQFPDLHSELNLSSLELGDSALYFCASSPDGGPISGNTIYFGEGSWLTVV.

V usage is TRBV5-8 and J usage is TRBJ2-1; TRBD2 is a possible D gene (5 bases). The CDR3 length is 15 residues. CDR1 is SGHTS and CDR2 is YDEGEE in the germline V gene. Trimming removed 3 bases at V and 4 bases at J, with 14 bases between. CDR3 sequence: CASSSPGILYNEQFF. CDR3 bases: TGTGCCAGCAGCTCCCCGGGGATCTTATACAATGAGCAGTTCTTC.

The chain carries TRBV7-8 and TRBJ2-7; possibly TRBD2 for D (8 bases). CDR1 is SGHVS, CDR2 FQNEAQ, per germline. Trimming removed 5 bases at V and 4 bases at J, with 18 bases between. The CDR3 covers 15 residues. Here the CDR3 reads CASSPGGLGTYEQYF. CDR3 coding DNA: TGTGCCAGCAGCCCAGGGGGACTAGGGACGTACGAGCAGTACTTC.

J is TRBJ2-1 and V is TRBV5-8, with D tentatively TRBD2 (7 bases). Trimming cost V 0 bases and J 6 bases, with 16 bases left between them. CDR3 length: 16 residues. From germline, CDR1 is SGHTS and CDR2 YDEGEE. CDR3 in amino acids: CASSLVGGRLSNEQFF. For the CDR3, the DNA is TGTGCCAGCAGCTTGGTGGGGGGGCGACTTTCCAATGAGCAGTTCTTC.

In regard to this clone: Other DNA sequences within the sample encode an identical CDR3. The chain employs TRBV7-2 and TRBJ2-7; a possible D gene is TRBD2 (6 bases). V lost 3 bases to trimming and J lost 6 bases, with 9 bases between them. The CDR3 consists of 12 residues. Germline CDR1 is SGHTA and CDR2 is FQGNSA. The CDR3 here is CASSFRGGEQYF. The DNA of the CDR3 is TGTGCCAGCAGCTTCCGGGGAGGCGAGCAGTACTTC.

This chain uses TRBV19 with TRBJ2-4; 7 positions match TRBD1. The V gene's germline CDR1 is LNHDA and CDR2 SQIVND (reference sequence). The CDR3 has 17 residues. Trimming took 5 bases from V and 0 from J; bases not matched to a gene: 10. The CDR3, as DNA: TGTGCCAGTAGTTCAGGGGGTGGGGCTCTAGCCAAAAACATTCAGTACTTC. Protein sequence: CASSSGGGALAKNIQYF. The variable domain in full, with the rest retrieved from reference TRBV19 and TRBJ2-4, is DGGITQSPKYLFRKEGQNVTLSCEQNLNHDAMYWYRQDPGQGLRLIYYSQIVNDFQKGDIAEGYSVSREKKESFPLTVTSAQKNPTAFYLCASSSGGGALAKNIQYFGAGTRLSVL.

In this sample, this clone turned up a few times. The chain is built from TRBV4-1 and TRBJ2-6; TRBD1 matches at 8 bases. The V gene end was trimmed by 10 bases and the J gene end by 0 bases; junction bases not matched to a gene: 5. Per germline, CDR1 MGHRA and CDR2 YSYEKL. The CDR3 loop spans 15 amino acids. The DNA for the CDR3 is TGCGCCACATCAACAGGGGGCTCTGGGGCCAACGTCCTGACTTTC. Amino acid sequence: CATSTGGSGANVLTF.

The J gene is TRBJ2-1, the V gene TRBV24-1; tentatively, D is TRBD2 (6 bases). Germline CDR1 KGHDR, CDR2 SFDVKD. There are 18 residues in the CDR3. The V and J ends lost 3 bases and 0 bases respectively, with 17 bases between them. The CDR3: CATSDPRGDGSSYNEQFF. Here the CDR3 DNA reads TGTGCCACCAGTGATCCTCGTGGGGACGGGAGCTCCTACAATGAGCAGTTCTTC.

The V gene is TRBV11-2, the J gene TRBJ1-2; TRBD1 agrees at 7 bases. The CDR3 has 14 amino acids. Germline assignment: CDR1 SGHAT and CDR2 FQNNGV. Unmatched junction bases numbered 4, after V lost 5 bases and J lost 1 base. CDR3 in DNA: TGTGCCAGCAGCCCGCGACAGGGTAACTATGGCTACACCTTC. Its translation: CASSPRQGNYGYTF.

The chain combines TRBV9 with TRBJ2-3; 10 bases map to TRBD2. CDR1 and CDR2 (germline): SGDLS, YYNGEE. J was trimmed by 1 base and V by 2 bases; bases with no gene match: 1. This CDR3 comprises 15 residues. The CDR3 region has the DNA TGTGCCAGCAGCGTCGGGACTAGCGGCACAGATACGCAGTATTTT. This encodes CASSVGTSGTDTQYF.

This clone was seen only once. The V gene is TRBV29-1, the J gene TRBJ1-2, with 10 positions matching TRBD1. CDR3 length: 16 amino acids. V gave up 4 bases and J gave up 3 bases; unmatched junction bases: 11. Germline CDR1 reads SQVTM; CDR2 reads ANQGSEA. The CDR3 is CSVGMGTGAFDYGYTF. DNA for the CDR3: TGCAGCGTTGGGATGGGGACAGGGGCTTTCGACTATGGCTACACCTTC.

This sequence joins TRBV6-5 and TRBJ2-5; 9 nucleotides line up with TRBD1. The V gene end was trimmed by 8 bases and the J gene end by 2 bases; junction bases not matched to a gene: 9. This CDR3 region has 15 residues. CDR1 is MNHEY and CDR2 is SVGAGI in the germline V gene. CDR3 in amino acids: CASSHGTGFQETQYF. The DNA for the CDR3 is TGTGCCAGCTCGCACGGGACAGGGTTTCAAGAGACCCAGTACTTC.

On this clone itself: This specimen includes other DNA sequences encoding the same CDR3. The gene calls are TRBV5-1 and TRBJ1-3; a possible D gene is TRBD1 (5 bases). V lost 0 bases, J lost 8 bases, and 9 bases lay in between. CDR3 size: 13 residues. Germline values: CDR1 SGHRS, CDR2 YFSETQ. The CDR3 DNA follows: TGCGCCAGCAGCTTGGACCGGGGGGACACCATATATTTT. It yields the protein CASSLDRGDTIYF. The variable domain in full, completed from reference TRBV5-1 and TRBJ1-3, reads KAGVTQTPRYLIKTRGQQVTLSCSPISGHRSVSWYQQTPGQGLQFLFEYFSETQRNKGNFPGRFSGRQFSNSRSEMNVSTLELGDSALYLCASSLDRGDTIYFGEGSWLTVV.

As concerns this clone: The junction does not match germline at one end; this may be a read error. CDR3 amino acids: CASSRDFTSGYNEQFF. DNA of the CDR3: TGTGCTAGCAGCCGGGACTTCACCTCAGGCTACAATGAGCAGTTCTTC. The V and J genes are TRBV7-7 and TRBJ2-1; D perhaps matches TRBD2 (6 bases). CDR1 is SSHAT, CDR2 FNYEAQ, per germline (reference sequence). The CDR3 loop spans 16 amino acids.